A single sample gave rise to the 15 T cell receptor beta chains below, sequenced in a study of CD8 T cells in ankylosing spondylitis. In TCRdb, the 5' RACE reads were re-called with MiXCR into one record per CDR3 protein. The sample has about 140,000 distinct CDR3 sequences; over 10% are singletons. Material for sequencing was blood, either unsorted or a sorted T cell fraction (not recorded which). These receptors all stem from a female donor with ankylosing spondylitis or in good health (not recorded which).

This clonotype has a single count. This chain links TRBV18 with TRBJ2-5; 12 nucleotides align to TRBD2. V dropped 0 bases and J dropped 5; count of bases not matched to a gene: 4. CDR3 size: 16 residues. Per the germline V gene, CDR1 is KGHSH and CDR2 is LQKENI. The CDR3, as DNA: TGTGCCAGCTCACCACCGAGACTAGCGGGGGTGGAGACCCAGTACTTC. Protein product: CASSPPRLAGVETQYF. The entire variable domain, with the rest obtained from reference TRBV18 and TRBJ2-5, is as follows: NAGVMQNPRHLVRRRGQEARLRCSPMKGHSHVYWYRQLPEEGLKFMVYLQKENIIDESGMPKERFSAEFPKEGPSILRIQQVVRGDSAAYFCASSPPRLAGVETQYFGPGTRLLVL.

This clonotype was seen ten or more times. The genes are TRBV7-2 and TRBJ1-6; D not resolved. V lost 3 bases to trimming and J lost 10 bases, with 16 bases between them. Germline V gene data show CDR1 as SGHTA and CDR2 as FQGNSA. The CDR3 has 15 amino acids. The CDR3 region is CASSLALAAYSPLHF. The CDR3 DNA is TGTGCCAGCAGCTTGGCCTTGGCGGCGTACTCACCCCTCCACTTT.

This clonotype was counted ten times or more. CDR3 in amino acids: CSARSFSGGQETQYF. In DNA form, the CDR3 reads TGCAGTGCTAGATCCTTTAGCGGGGGACAAGAGACCCAGTACTTC. The genes are TRBV20-1 and TRBJ2-5, with 9 bases aligning to TRBD2. V gave up 2 bases and J gave up 2 bases; unmatched junction bases: 6. This CDR3 spans 15 amino acids. The germline gives CDR1 DFQATT, CDR2 SNEGSKA (reference sequence).

This clonotype was recorded at least ten times. This sequence joins TRBV3-1 and TRBJ1-1, with 7 bases lining up with TRBD1. The CDR3 extends over 15 amino acids. V trimming: 4 bases; J trimming: 1 base; junction bases outside the gene matches: 6. Germline CDR1 LGHDT, CDR2 YNNKEL (reference sequence). The CDR3 here is CASSPRQGSNTEAFF. The CDR3 bases are TGTGCCAGCAGCCCTCGACAGGGCTCGAACACTGAAGCTTTCTTT.

This clonotype was seen repeatedly, ten times or more. The chain joins TRBV3-1 to TRBJ2-1; 10 bases align to TRBD2. The CDR3 is made up of 15 amino acids. The germline CDR1 and CDR2 sequences are LGHDT and YNNKEL (reference sequence). With V trimmed by 4 bases and J by 3 bases, 3 bases remained unmatched. The CDR3 region is CASSRVAGGYNEQFF. CDR3 DNA sequence: TGTGCCAGCAGCCGGGTAGCGGGGGGCTACAATGAGCAGTTCTTC.

This clonotype was picked up many times. The V and J genes are TRBV5-6 and TRBJ2-5, with 7 bases lining up with TRBD2. The germline V gene encodes CDR1 SGHDT and CDR2 YYEEEE. The CDR3 has 17 residues. V lost 1 base to trimming and J lost 0 bases; unmatched junction nucleotides: 9. The CDR3 reads CASSLIRRGTYQETQYF. In nucleotides, the CDR3 is TGTGCCAGCAGCTTGATCAGGCGGGGGACCTACCAAGAGACCCAGTACTTC.

This clonotype was seen repeatedly, ten times or more. V usage is TRBV7-3 and J usage is TRBJ2-5; no clear D. Trimming took off 5 bases at V and 5 bases at J, with 12 bases between the two ends. Germline lookup yields CDR1 SGHTA and CDR2 FQGTGA. The CDR3 extends over 13 amino acids. The CDR3 region is CASSRQIGETQYF. CDR3 sequence (DNA): TGTGCCAGCAGCCGTCAGATTGGGGAGACCCAGTACTTC.

This clonotype was observed at least ten times. The V call is TRBV29-1, the J call TRBJ1-3; D gene uncertain. V was clipped by 0 bases and J by 0 bases, with 9 bases between them. Germline CDR1 and CDR2: SQVTM and ANQGSEA. This CDR3 has 15 residues. This chain's CDR3 is CSVEDLRSSGNTIYF. CDR3 DNA sequence: TGCAGCGTTGAAGACCTCAGGAGCTCTGGAAACACCATATATTTT.

The chain recombines TRBV18 with TRBJ2-3, with D unclear. The V gene's germline CDR1 is KGHSH and CDR2 LQKENI. The CDR3 sequence is 11 residues long. Trimming took 1 base from V and 5 from J, leaving 1 base between them. CDR3 in DNA: TGTGCCAGCTCACCACAAGATACGCAGTATTTT. It is translated as CASSPQDTQYF.

This clonotype showed up many times. V and J are TRBV5-1 and TRBJ2-7; D remains ambiguous. Trimming shortened V by 4 bases and J by 6 bases, and 11 bases separated the two germline ends. This CDR3 is 12 amino acids long. Germline values: CDR1 SGHRS, CDR2 YFSETQ. The CDR3 DNA reads as TGCGCCAGCAGCCGGCTAGGCAGCGAGCAGTACTTC. The encoded protein is CASSRLGSEQYF.

This clonotype was counted many times. The chain employs TRBV12-3 or TRBV12-4 and TRBJ1-1; D is perhaps TRBD1 (5 bases). This CDR3 region has 14 residues. Trimming pared 4 bases from V and 4 bases from J, leaving 13 bases between. As DNA, the CDR3 is TGTGCCAGCAGTTCCGGGGCCGGGGGCACTGAAGCTTTCTTT. Translated, it gives CASSSGAGGTEAFF.

This clonotype was detected ten times or more. The CDR3 nucleotides are TGTGCCAGCACCCCGAGACAGGGGCCTTCAGATACGCAGTATTTT. Amino acids: CASTPRQGPSDTQYF. The chain joins TRBV12-3 or TRBV12-4 to TRBJ2-3; 8 bases agree with TRBD1. J lost 4 bases, V lost 7 bases, and 10 bases had no gene match. The CDR3 runs 15 residues.

This clonotype occurred a few times. The rearrangement joins TRBV6-5 to TRBJ2-5; 7 nucleotides line up with TRBD2. Germline CDR1 is MNHEY and CDR2 is SVGAGI. V was clipped by 3 bases and J by 3 bases; unmatched bases: 4. There are 14 residues in the CDR3. The CDR3 is CASSYSSGEETQYF. The CDR3 DNA is TGTGCCAGCAGTTATTCTAGCGGTGAAGAGACCCAGTACTTC.

The chain joins TRBV7-6 to TRBJ2-5; the match to TRBD2 covers 7 bases. Germline lookup yields CDR1 SGHVS and CDR2 FNYEAQ. V shed 3 bases and J 4 bases; nucleotides not matched to a gene: 14. This CDR3 is 17 amino acids long. CDR3: CASSFFGLGGPGETQYF. The CDR3 bases are TGTGCCAGCAGCTTCTTCGGCTTGGGAGGGCCCGGAGAGACCCAGTACTTC.

This clonotype was detected only a few times. The chain employs TRBV12-5 and TRBJ2-5; D not certain. V was trimmed by 3 bases and J by 4 bases, leaving 12 bases between them. This CDR3 has 14 residues. Germline CDR1 reads LGHNT; CDR2 reads FRNRAP. The CDR3 reads CASGLSAAGETQYF. CDR3 nucleotides: TGTGCTAGTGGTTTATCGGCCGCCGGAGAGACCCAGTACTTC.